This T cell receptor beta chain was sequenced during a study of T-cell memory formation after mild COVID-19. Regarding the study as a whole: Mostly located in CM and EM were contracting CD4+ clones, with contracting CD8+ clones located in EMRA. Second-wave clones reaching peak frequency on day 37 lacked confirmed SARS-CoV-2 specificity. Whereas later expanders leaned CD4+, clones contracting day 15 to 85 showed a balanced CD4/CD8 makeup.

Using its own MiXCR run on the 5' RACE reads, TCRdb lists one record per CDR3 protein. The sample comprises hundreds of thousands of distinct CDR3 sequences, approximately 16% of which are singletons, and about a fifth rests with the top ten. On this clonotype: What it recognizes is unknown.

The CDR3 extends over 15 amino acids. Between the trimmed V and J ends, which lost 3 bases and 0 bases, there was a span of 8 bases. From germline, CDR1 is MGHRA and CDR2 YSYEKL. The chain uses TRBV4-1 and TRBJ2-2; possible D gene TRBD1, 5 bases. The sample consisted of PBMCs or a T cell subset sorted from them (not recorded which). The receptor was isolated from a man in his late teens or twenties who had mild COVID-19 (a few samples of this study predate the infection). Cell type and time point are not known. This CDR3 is CASSHRVSNTGELFF. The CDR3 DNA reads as TGCGCCAGCAGCCACAGGGTTTCGAACACCGGGGAGCTGTTTTTT.